A selection of T cell receptor beta chains follows, all from one sample in a study of T cell responses to AZD1222 COVID-19 vaccine. Some clones are missing from TCRdb's copy, which holds only in-frame ones; the method was immunoSEQ multiplex PCR. Of 70,000 to 95,000 clones in the sample, roughly 90% were seen once. Sequencing was performed on peripheral blood, taken on day 0 of MenACWY control vaccination. These receptors all stem from an adult in good health. The CDR3 runs from the conserved cysteine through the conserved F or W. The D gene is left open where the match is weak. Expanded clones are given a class, and other clones once, few, many or no size at all.

size	V	D	J	length	DNA	CDR3
NA	TRBV19	NA	TRBJ1-2	15	TGTGCCAGTAGTATAGTGGCCCGGGGATGGTATGGCTACACCTTC	CASSIVARGWYGYTF
NA	TRBV3-1/TRBV3-2	NA	TRBJ2-3	15	TGTGCCAGCAGCCAAGTCGAGGGGCCAAGGAATACGCAGTATTTT	CASSQVEGPRNTQYF
NA	TRBV19	TRBD1	TRBJ2-2	13	TGTGCCAGTAGTACAGGGGGTGGCGGGGAGCTGTTTTTT	CASSTGGGGELFF
NA	TRBV11-1	NA	TRBJ1-1	13	TGTGCCAGCAGCTTAGACGGCAGCCCTGAAGCTTTCTTT	CASSLDGSPEAFF
NA	TRBV15	NA	TRBJ1-5	14	TGTGCCACCAGCGGGGACCGAAGCAATCAGCCCCAGCATTTT	CATSGDRSNQPQHF
NA	TRBV11-3	TRBD2	TRBJ2-3	15	TGTGCCAGCAGCCCTAGCGGGGGGCCCGCAGATACGCAGTATTTT	CASSPSGGPADTQYF
NA	TRBV6-5	TRBD1	TRBJ1-1	13	TGTGCCAGCAGGGGGACAGTGAACACTGAAGCTTTCTTT	CASRGTVNTEAFF
once	TRBV7-9	TRBD2	TRBJ2-5	11	TGTGCCAGCACCCCGTGGGGGGGGCAGTACTTC	CASTPWGGQYF
few	TRBV29-1	TRBD1	TRBJ1-3	15	TGCAGCGTTGCTTTCGGGACAGGGTCTGGAAACACCATATATTTT	CSVAFGTGSGNTIYF
NA	TRBV5-5	NA	TRBJ1-5	17	TGTGCCAGCAGCTTTCTCCCGCAGGGAACGCGCGGTCAGCCCCAGCATTTT	CASSFLPQGTRGQPQHF
NA	TRBV11-2	NA	TRBJ2-5	13	TGTGCCAGCAGCTTAGTCGGCCGGGAGACCCAGTACTTC	CASSLVGRETQYF
NA	TRBV12-5	TRBD1	TRBJ1-5	17	TGTGCTAGTGGTTTCTGGGACAGGGGGTTTTGGAATCAGCCCCAGCATTTT	CASGFWDRGFWNQPQHF
NA	TRBV7-2	NA	TRBJ1-5	16	TGTGCCAGCAGCTTAGGTGGCAGATCGGTACATCAGCCCCAGCATTTT	CASSLGGRSVHQPQHF
NA	TRBV11-3	NA	TRBJ2-2	14	TGTGCCAGCAGCGGAGGTAGTCTGTCCGGGGAGCTGTTTTTT	CASSGGSLSGELFF
few	TRBV27	NA	TRBJ2-3	17	TGTGCCAGCTACCGCAGTGGTAGCGGTGCTTACCCAGATACGCAGTATTTT	CASYRSGSGAYPDTQYF
NA	TRBV3-1/TRBV3-2	TRBD1	TRBJ1-3	15	TGTGCCAGCGGCAGTGAGGCAGGGGGACTTGACACCATATATTTT	CASGSEAGGLDTIYF
NA	TRBV29-1	NA	TRBJ1-3	13	TGCAGCGTAACAGGACTTTCTGGAAACACCATATATTTT	CSVTGLSGNTIYF
NA	TRBV7-3	NA	TRBJ1-6	17	TGTGCCAGCACCCCCCGCTCGGACAGCTCCTATAATTCACCCCTCCACTTT	CASTPRSDSSYNSPLHF
NA	TRBV9	TRBD1	TRBJ1-1	16	TGTGCCAGCAGCGTAGTTTTAGGGGGCATAGACACTGAAGCTTTCTTT	CASSVVLGGIDTEAFF
NA	TRBV9	TRBD1	TRBJ1-2	14	TGTGCCAGCAGCCCGGGACAGCTCAGAAATGGCTACACCTTC	CASSPGQLRNGYTF
once	TRBV10-3	TRBD1	TRBJ1-2	14	TGTGCCATCAGTGATTGGACAGGAAACTATGGCTACACCTTC	CAISDWTGNYGYTF
NA	TRBV19	TRBD1	TRBJ1-1	14	TGTGCCAGTAGTCCGACAGGGAGGTACACTGAAGCTTTCTTT	CASSPTGRYTEAFF
NA	TRBV30	NA	TRBJ2-3	11	TGTGCCTGGACCGGGGCAGATACGCAGTATTTT	CAWTGADTQYF
NA	TRBV11-3	NA	TRBJ2-1	14	TGTGCCAGCAGCTTAGTTCGGGGGCGGGACGAGCAGTTCTTC	CASSLVRGRDEQFF
few	TRBV11-2	NA	TRBJ2-1	14	TGTGCCAGCAGCTTGGAGCCTTCCTACAATGAGCAGTTCTTC	CASSLEPSYNEQFF
NA	TRBV6-5	NA	TRBJ1-4	15	TGTGCCAGCAGTTACGGGTCCAGGCCGGGTGAAAAACTGTTTTTT	CASSYGSRPGEKLFF
NA	TRBV12-3/TRBV12-4	TRBD1	TRBJ1-5	13	TGTGCCAGCAACCCCAGGGGGCCTCAGCCCCAGCATTTT	CASNPRGPQPQHF
NA	TRBV12-2	NA	TRBJ1-1	16	NA	CASRLGGWGPGTEAFF
NA	TRBV11-3	NA	TRBJ2-2	17	TGTGCCAGCAGCCCCCGGAGGGGGGGGCCAGCCACCGGGGAGCTGTTTTTT	CASSPRRGGPATGELFF
NA	TRBV10-3	TRBD1	TRBJ1-2	15	TGTGCCATCAGTATTCGCCGGGGACAGCACTATGGCTACACCTTC	CAISIRRGQHYGYTF
NA	TRBV3-1/TRBV3-2	NA	TRBJ1-4	17	TGTGCCAGCAGCCAAGGGCGGAGCCCTGCAACTAATGAAAAACTGTTTTTT	CASSQGRSPATNEKLFF
once	TRBV29-1	NA	TRBJ1-2	11	TGCAGCGTTGGCGGATCGGATGGCTACACCTTC	CSVGGSDGYTF
once	TRBV7-2	TRBD1	TRBJ1-2	14	TGTGCCAGCAGCTTAGAGGGCAGGGGGCATGGCTACACCTTC	CASSLEGRGHGYTF
NA	TRBV19	NA	TRBJ2-3	13	TGTGCCAGTAAAGTTGGCCCCACAGATACGCAGTATTTT	CASKVGPTDTQYF
NA	TRBV6-4	NA	TRBJ1-5	13	TGTGCCAGCAGTCTAAATAGCAATCAGCCCCAGCATTTT	CASSLNSNQPQHF
NA	TRBV28	TRBD1	TRBJ1-2	14	TGTGCCTCACTGGGAGGGGGCGCGGACTATGGCTACACCTTC	CASLGGGADYGYTF
once	TRBV14	TRBD1	TRBJ2-1	15	TGTGCCAGCAGCTCCCAAGGGGGACAGGTCAATGAGCAGTTCTTC	CASSSQGGQVNEQFF
NA	TRBV7-2	TRBD1	TRBJ1-2	14	TGTGCCAGCAGCTCCGGACAGGGGGATTATGGCTACACCTTC	CASSSGQGDYGYTF
NA	TRBV11-3	NA	TRBJ1-1	12	TGTGCCAGCAGTCCTGAACAGGGTGTCGCTTTCTTT	CASSPEQGVAFF
NA	TRBV10-3	TRBD2	TRBJ2-1	18	TGTGCCATCAGTGAGTCTTTGGCGGGGGGGGTACAACCTCGTGAGCAGTTCTTC	CAISESLAGGVQPREQFF
NA	TRBV19	TRBD1	TRBJ1-2	14	TGTGCCAGGACGGACAGGCAAAATAACTATGGCTACACCTTC	CARTDRQNNYGYTF
few	TRBV7-9	NA	TRBJ1-1	14	TGTGCCAGCAGCTTCCAGGGGACTGGCACTGAAGCTTTCTTT	CASSFQGTGTEAFF
NA	TRBV18	NA	TRBJ2-7	13	TGTGCCAGCGGAAAGGACAGCTCCTACGAGCAGTACTTC	CASGKDSSYEQYF
NA	TRBV28	NA	TRBJ1-2	14	TGTGCCAGCAGTCTGGGGGGCCTGACCGGGGGCTACACCTTC	CASSLGGLTGGYTF
NA	TRBV10-1	NA	TRBJ2-7	14	TGCGCCAGCAGTCCGGGGCCGGGAATTTACGAGCAGTACTTC	CASSPGPGIYEQYF
once	TRBV13	TRBD1	TRBJ1-2	15	TGTGCCAGCAGCGAGGAGACAGGGGGCGACTATGGCTACACCTTC	CASSEETGGDYGYTF
NA	TRBV27	NA	TRBJ2-7	15	TGTGCCAGCAGTTTATCATCAGGGTACCACTACGAGCAGTACTTC	CASSLSSGYHYEQYF
NA	TRBV5-1	TRBD1	TRBJ1-6	15	TGCGCCAGCAGCTCGGGACAGGGGGCGGTTTCACCCCTCCACTTT	CASSSGQGAVSPLHF